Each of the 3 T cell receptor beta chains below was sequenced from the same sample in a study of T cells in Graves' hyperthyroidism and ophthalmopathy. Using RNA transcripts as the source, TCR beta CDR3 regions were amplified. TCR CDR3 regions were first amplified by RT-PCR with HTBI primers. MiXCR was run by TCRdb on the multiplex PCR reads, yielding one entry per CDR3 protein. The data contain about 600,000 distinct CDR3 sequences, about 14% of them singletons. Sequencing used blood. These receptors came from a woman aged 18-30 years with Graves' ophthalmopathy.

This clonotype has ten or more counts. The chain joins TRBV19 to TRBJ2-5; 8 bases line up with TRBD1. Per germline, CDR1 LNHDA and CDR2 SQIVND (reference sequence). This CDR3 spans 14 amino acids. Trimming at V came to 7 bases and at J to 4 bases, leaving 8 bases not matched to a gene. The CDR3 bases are TGTGCCAGTACCACAGGACAGGGAATAGAGACCCAGTACTTC. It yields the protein CASTTGQGIETQYF.

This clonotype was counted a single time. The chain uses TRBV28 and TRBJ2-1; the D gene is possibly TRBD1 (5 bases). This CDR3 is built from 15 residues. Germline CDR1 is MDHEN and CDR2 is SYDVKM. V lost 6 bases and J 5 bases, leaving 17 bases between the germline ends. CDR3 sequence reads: CASSLAGLIHNEQFF. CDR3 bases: TGTGCCAGCAGCTTGGCAGGGCTTATCCACAATGAGCAGTTCTTC.

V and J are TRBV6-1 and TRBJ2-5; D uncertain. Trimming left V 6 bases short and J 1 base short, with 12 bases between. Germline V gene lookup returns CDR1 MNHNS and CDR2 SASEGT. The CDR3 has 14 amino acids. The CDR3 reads CASRSGRSQETQYF. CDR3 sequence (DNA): TGTGCCAGCAGGTCCGGACGTTCCCAAGAGACCCAGTACTTC.